The clone carrying this T cell receptor (beta chain) was observed a handful of times. Profiled with immunoSEQ multiplex PCR; TCRdb holds only in-frame clones, not every one. The sample has around 46,000 clones, about four fifths seen once; the top ten hold 15% to 20%. These data are taken from a study of T cells in tumors after PD-1 blockade. Study-level background: Patients received pembrolizumab 200 mg every 3 weeks or cemiplimab 350 mg every 2 weeks. Some patients also took daily vismodegib 150 mg during anti-PD-1 treatment.

Looked up from germline, CDR1 is SQVTM and CDR2 is ANQGSEA. V shed 3 bases, J shed 6 bases, and the junction held 3 bases outside the gene matches. CDR3 length: 15 residues. Genomic DNA template from tumor biopsies or peripheral blood, roughly 600 ng to 6,500 ng input. The sequence derives from a human donor with basal cell carcinoma. The sequenced sample was PBMCs, obtained before anti-PD-1 treatment. This chain joins TRBV29-1 and TRBJ2-2; the match to TRBD2 covers 14 bases. In DNA, the CDR3 is TGCAGCGTTGAGGTGGGACTAGCGGGAGCCGGGGAGCTGTTTTTT. Translating gives CSVEVGLAGAGELFF.